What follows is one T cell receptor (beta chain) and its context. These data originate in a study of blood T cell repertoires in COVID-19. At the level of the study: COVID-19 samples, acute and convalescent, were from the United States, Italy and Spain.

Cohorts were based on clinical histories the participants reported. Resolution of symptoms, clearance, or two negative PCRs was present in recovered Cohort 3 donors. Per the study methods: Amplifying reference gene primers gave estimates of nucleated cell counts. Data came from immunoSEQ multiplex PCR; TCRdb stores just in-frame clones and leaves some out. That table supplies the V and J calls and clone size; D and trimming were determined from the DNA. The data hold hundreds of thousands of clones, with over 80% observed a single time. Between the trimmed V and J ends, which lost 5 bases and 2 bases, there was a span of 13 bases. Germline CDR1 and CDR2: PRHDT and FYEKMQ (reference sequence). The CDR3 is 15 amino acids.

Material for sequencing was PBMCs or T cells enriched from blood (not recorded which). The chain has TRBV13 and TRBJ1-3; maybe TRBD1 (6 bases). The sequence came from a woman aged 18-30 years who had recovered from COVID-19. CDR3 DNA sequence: TGTGCCAGCAGCACAGGGTACATTGCTGGAAACACCATATATTTT. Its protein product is CASSTGYIAGNTIYF.